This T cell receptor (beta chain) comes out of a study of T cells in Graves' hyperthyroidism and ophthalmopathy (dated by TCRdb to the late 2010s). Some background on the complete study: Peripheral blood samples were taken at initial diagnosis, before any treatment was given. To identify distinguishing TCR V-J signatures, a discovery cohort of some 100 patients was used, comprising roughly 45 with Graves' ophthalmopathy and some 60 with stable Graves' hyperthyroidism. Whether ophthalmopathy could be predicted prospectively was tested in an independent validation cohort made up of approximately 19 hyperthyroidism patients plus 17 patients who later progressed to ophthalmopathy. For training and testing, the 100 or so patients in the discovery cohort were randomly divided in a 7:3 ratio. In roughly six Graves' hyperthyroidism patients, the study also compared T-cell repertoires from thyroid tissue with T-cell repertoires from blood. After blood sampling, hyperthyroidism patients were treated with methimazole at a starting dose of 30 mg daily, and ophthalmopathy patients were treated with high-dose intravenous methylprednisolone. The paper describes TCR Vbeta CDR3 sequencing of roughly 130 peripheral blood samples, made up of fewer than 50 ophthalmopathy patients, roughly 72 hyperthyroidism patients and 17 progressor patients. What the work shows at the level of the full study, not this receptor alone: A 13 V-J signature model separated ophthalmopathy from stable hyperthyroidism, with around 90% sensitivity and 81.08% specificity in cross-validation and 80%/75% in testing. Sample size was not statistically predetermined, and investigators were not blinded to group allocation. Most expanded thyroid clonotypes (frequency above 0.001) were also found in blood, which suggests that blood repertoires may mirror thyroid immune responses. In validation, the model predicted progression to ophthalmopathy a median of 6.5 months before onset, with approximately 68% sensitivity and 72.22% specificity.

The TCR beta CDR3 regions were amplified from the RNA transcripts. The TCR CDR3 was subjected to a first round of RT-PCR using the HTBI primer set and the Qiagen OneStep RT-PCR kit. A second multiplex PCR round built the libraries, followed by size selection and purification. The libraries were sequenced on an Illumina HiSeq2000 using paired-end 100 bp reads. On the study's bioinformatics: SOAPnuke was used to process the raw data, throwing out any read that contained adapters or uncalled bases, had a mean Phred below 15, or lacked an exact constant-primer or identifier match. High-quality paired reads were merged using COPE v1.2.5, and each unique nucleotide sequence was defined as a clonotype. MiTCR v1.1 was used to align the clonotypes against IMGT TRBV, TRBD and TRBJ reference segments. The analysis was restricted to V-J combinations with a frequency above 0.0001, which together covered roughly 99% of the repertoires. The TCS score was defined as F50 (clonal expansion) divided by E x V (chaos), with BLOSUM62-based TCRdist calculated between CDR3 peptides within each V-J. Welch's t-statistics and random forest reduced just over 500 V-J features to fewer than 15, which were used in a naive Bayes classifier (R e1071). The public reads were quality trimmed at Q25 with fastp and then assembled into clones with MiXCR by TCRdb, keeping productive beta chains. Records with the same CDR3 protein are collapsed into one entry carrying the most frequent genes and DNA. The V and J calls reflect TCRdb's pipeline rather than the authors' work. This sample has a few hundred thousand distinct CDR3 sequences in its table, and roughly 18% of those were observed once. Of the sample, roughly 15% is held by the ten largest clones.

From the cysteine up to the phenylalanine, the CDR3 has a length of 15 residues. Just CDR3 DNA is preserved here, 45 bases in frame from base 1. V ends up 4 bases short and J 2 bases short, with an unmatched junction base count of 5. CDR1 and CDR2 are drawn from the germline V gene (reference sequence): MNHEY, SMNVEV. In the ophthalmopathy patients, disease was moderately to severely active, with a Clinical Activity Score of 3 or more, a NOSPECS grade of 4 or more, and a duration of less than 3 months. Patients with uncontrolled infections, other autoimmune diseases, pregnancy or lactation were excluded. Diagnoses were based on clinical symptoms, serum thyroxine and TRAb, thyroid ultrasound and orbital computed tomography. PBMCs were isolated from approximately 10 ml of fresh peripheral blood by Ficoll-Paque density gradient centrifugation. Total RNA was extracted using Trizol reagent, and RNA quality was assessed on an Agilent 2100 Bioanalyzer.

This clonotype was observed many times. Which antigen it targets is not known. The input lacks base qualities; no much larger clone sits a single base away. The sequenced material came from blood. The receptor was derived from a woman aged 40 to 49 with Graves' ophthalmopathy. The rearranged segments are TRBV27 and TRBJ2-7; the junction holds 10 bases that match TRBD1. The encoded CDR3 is CASSWTGTGAYEQYF. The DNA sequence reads TGTGCCAGCAGTTGGACCGGGACAGGGGCCTACGAGCAGTACTTC.